This TCR beta chain was recovered during a study of blood T cells in healthy people across ages. Germline trimming cut 5 bases from V and 13 bases from J; bases unmatched to any gene: 10. The length of the CDR3 is 15 residues. Per the germline V gene, CDR1 is SGHTA and CDR2 is FQGNSA. This clonotype was seen more than once but under ten times. Sample-barcoded 5' priming and a J-beta primer mix drove a second PCR of about 6 to 12 cycles. TCRdb re-derived calls from the 5' RACE reads in MiXCR, one entry per CDR3 protein. The sample consists of around 580,000 distinct CDR3 sequences, around 48% of them appearing once.

This chain links TRBV7-2 with TRBJ2-4, with 14 bases that match TRBD2. The TCR sequence derives from a man at least 80 years old in good health. Sequencing used blood. The CDR3 sequence is CASSPGLAGAREQYF. The CDR3 DNA sequence: TGTGCCAGCAGCCCGGGACTAGCGGGAGCAAGGGAGCAGTACTTC.